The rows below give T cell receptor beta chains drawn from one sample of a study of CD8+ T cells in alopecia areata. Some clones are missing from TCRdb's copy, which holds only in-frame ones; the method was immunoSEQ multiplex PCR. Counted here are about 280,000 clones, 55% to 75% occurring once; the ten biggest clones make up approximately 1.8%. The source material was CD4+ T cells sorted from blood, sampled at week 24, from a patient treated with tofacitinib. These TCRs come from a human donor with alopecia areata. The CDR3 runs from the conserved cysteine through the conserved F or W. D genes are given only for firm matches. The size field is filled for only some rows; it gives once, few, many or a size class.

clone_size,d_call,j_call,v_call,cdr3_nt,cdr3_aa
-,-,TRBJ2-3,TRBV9,TGTGCCAGCAGCGTAGAGGCGGACCCTACCACAGATACGCAGTATTTT,CASSVEADPTTDTQYF
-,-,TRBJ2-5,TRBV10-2,TGCGCCAGCAGTGACTACGGGGACGAGACCCAGTACTTC,CASSDYGDETQYF
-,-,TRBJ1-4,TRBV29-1,TGCAGCGGTACAGACGGGGTTGAAAAACTGTTTTTT,CSGTDGVEKLFF
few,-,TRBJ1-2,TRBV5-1,TGCGCCAGCAGCTTGAATGCGGGTGTCCCCGGTGGCTACACCTTC,CASSLNAGVPGGYTF
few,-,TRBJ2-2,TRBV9,TGTGCCAGCAGCGTAGGCTCCAGAAACACCGGGGAGCTGTTTTTT,CASSVGSRNTGELFF
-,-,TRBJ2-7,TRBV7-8,TGTGCCAGCAGCTCCACACGGACAGTTTACGAGCAGTACTTC,CASSSTRTVYEQYF
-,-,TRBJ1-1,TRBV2,TGTGCCAGCAGTGAAGCCCAGGGGTACACTGAAGCTTTCTTT,CASSEAQGYTEAFF
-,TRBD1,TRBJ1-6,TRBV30,TGTGCCTGGAGTGTAAACAGGGGGCGATCACCCCTCCACTTT,CAWSVNRGRSPLHF
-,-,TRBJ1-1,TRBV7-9,TGTGCCAGCAGCCCAGAAGACACTGAAGCTTTCTTT,CASSPEDTEAFF
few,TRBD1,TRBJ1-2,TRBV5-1,TGCGCCAGCAGCTCGGGACAGGGGGCAGCTAACTATGGCTACACCTTC,CASSSGQGAANYGYTF
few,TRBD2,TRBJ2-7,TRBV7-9,TGTGCCAGCAGCTTAGTCGTAGGACTAGCCTACGAGCAGTACTTC,CASSLVVGLAYEQYF
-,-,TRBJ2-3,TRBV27,TGTGCCAGCAGTTTGGGGGCTAGCACAGATACGCAGTATTTT,CASSLGASTDTQYF